The entry below describes one TCR beta chain. This sample was included in a study of blood T cell repertoires in COVID-19. CDR1 and CDR2 from the germline V gene are KGHSH and LQKENI. V lost 3 bases and J 0 bases, leaving 9 bases between the germline ends. The CDR3 has 16 residues. The repertoire was sequenced with immunoSEQ multiplex PCR; TCRdb's copy has only in-frame clones and lacks some. The sample has some 350,000 clones, roughly 90% seen once. The clonotype was recovered from a woman between 65 and 79 years old with COVID-19, enrolled during active disease. Sequenced input: peripheral blood. The J gene is TRBJ2-6, the V gene TRBV18; the D gene is possibly TRBD1 (5 bases). This CDR3 is CASSPGLNSGANVLTF. CDR3 sequence (DNA): TGTGCCAGCTCACCGGGGCTGAACTCTGGGGCCAACGTCCTGACTTTC. The full variable domain, completed using reference TRBV18 and TRBJ2-6, is NAGVMQNPRHLVRRRGQEARLRCSPMKGHSHVYWYRQLPEEGLKFMVYLQKENIIDESGMPKERFSAEFPKEGPSILRIQQVVRGDSAAYFCASSPGLNSGANVLTFGAGSRLTVL.